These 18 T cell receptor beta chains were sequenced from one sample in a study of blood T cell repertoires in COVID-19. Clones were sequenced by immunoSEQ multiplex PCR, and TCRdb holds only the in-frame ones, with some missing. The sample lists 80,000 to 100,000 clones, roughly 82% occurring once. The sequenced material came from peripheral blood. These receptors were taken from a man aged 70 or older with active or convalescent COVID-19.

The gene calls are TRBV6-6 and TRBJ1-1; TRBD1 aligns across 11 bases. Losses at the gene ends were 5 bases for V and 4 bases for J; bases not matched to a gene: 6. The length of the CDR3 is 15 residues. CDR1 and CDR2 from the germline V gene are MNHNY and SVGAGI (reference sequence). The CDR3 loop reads CASSKRTGGLTEAFF. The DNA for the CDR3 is TGTGCCAGCAGTAAGCGGACAGGGGGCCTCACTGAAGCTTTCTTT.

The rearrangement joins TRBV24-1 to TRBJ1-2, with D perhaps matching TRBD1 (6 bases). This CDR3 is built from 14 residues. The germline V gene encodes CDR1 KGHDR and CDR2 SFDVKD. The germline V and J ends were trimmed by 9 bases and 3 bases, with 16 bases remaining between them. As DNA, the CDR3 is TGTGCCACCCTTCATAGGACAGACTACTATGGCTACACCTTC. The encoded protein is CATLHRTDYYGYTF.

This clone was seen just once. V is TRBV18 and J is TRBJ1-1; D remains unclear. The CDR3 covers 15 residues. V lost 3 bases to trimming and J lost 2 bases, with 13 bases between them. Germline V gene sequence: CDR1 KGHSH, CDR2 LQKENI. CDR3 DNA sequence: TGTGCCAGCTCACCCATGTCACAGATTAACACTGAAGCTTTCTTT. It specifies CASSPMSQINTEAFF.

This CDR3 is CASRGTSGGPYNEQFF. In DNA form, the CDR3 reads TGCGCCAGCAGAGGGACTAGCGGGGGGCCCTACAATGAGCAGTTCTTC. This rearrangement joins TRBV5-1 to TRBJ2-1; TRBD2 aligns across 15 bases. The CDR3 is 16 amino acids. V lost 5 bases, J lost 2 bases, and 2 bases stayed unmatched. CDR1 and CDR2 from the germline V gene are SGHRS and YFSETQ.

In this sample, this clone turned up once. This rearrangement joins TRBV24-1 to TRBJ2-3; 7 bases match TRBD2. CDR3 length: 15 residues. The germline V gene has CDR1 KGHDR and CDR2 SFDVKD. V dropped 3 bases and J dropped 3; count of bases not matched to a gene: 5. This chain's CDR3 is CATSDVGEGTDTQYF. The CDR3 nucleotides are TGTGCCACCAGTGATGTAGGGGAGGGAACAGATACGCAGTATTTT.

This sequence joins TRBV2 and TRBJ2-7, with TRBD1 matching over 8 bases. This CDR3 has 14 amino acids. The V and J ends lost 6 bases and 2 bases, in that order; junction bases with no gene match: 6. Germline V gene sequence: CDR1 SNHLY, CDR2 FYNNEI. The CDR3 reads CASRRTGSPYEQYF. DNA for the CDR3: TGTGCCAGCAGGCGGACAGGGTCTCCCTACGAGCAGTACTTC.

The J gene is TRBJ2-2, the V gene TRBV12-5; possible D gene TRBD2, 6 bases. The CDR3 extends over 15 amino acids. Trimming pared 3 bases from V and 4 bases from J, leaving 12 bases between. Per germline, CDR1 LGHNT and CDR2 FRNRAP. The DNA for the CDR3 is TGTGCTAGTGGTTTTTTACTAGCTGGCACCGGGGAGCTGTTTTTT. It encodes CASGFLLAGTGELFF.

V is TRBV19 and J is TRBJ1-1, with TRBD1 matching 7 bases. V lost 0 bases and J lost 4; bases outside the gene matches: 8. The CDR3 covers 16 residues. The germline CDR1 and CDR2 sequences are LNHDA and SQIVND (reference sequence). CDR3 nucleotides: TGTGCCAGTAGTATAGACGTCTTGACAGGGAGCACTGAAGCTTTCTTT. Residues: CASSIDVLTGSTEAFF.

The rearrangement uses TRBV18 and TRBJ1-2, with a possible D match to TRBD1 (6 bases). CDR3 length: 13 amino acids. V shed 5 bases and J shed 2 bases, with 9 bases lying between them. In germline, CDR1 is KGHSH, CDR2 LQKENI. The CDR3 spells CASSVDRNYGYTF. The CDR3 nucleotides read TGTGCCAGCTCAGTTGACAGGAACTATGGCTACACCTTC.

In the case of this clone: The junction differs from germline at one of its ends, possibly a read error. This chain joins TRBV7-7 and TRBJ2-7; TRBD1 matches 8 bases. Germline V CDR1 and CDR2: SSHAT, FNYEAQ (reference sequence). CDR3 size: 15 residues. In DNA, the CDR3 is TGTGCTAGCAGCCCCGGGACAGGTAAATCCTACGAGCAGTACTTC. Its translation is CASSPGTGKSYEQYF.

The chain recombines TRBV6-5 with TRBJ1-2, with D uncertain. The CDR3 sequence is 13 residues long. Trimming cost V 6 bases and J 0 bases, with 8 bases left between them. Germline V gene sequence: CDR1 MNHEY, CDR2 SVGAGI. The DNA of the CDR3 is TGTGCCAGCAGGACGACTACTAACTATGGCTACACCTTC. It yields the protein CASRTTTNYGYTF.

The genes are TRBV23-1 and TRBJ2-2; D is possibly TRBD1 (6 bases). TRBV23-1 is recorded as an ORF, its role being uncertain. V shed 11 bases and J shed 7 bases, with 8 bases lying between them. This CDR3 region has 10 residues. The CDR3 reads CAPGVGELFF. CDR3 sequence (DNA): TGCGCCCCAGGGGTCGGGGAGCTGTTTTTT.

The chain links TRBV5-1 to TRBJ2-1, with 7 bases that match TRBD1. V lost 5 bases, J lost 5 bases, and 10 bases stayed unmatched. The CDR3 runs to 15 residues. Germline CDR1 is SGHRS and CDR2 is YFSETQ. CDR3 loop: CASRATGTEHNEQFF. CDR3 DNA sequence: TGCGCCAGCAGAGCTACCGGGACAGAGCACAATGAGCAGTTCTTC.

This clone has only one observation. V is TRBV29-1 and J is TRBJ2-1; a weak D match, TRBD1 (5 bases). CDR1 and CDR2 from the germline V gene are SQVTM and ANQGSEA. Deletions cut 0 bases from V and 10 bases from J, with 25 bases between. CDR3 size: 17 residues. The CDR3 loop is CSVEDLVGRAKGWEQFF. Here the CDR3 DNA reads TGCAGCGTTGAAGATTTGGTGGGCAGAGCTAAGGGGTGGGAGCAGTTCTTC.

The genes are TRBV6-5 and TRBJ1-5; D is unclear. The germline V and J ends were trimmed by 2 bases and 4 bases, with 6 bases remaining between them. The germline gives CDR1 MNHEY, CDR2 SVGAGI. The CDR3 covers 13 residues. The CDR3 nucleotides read TGTGCCAGCAGTTACGGCGGGAATCAGCCCCAGCATTTT. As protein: CASSYGGNQPQHF.

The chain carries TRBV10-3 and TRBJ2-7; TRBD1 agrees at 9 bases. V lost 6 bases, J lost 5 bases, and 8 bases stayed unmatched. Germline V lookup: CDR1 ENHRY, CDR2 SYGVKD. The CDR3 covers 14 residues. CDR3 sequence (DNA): TGTGCCATCAGGGAGGGACAGGGTAGCGACGAGCAGTACTTC. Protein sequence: CAIREGQGSDEQYF.

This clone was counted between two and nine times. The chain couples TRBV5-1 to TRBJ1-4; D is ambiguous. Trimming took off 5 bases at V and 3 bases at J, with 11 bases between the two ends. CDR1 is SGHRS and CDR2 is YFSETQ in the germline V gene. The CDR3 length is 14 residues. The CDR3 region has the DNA TGCGCCAGCAGACCCAGGTACTCTAATGAAAAACTGTTTTTT. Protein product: CASRPRYSNEKLFF.

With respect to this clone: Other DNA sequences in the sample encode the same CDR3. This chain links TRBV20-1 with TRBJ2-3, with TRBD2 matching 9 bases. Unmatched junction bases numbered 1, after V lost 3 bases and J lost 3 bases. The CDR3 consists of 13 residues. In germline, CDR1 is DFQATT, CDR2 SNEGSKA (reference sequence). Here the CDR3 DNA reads TGCAGTGCTAGTCTAGCGGGGACAGATACGCAGTATTTT. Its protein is CSASLAGTDTQYF.